Listed here are 22 T cell receptor beta chains from one sample, sequenced in a study of CD8+ T cells in alopecia areata. Once RNA had been extracted, it was reverse transcribed into cDNA to act as the sequencing template. This table comes from immunoSEQ multiplex PCR, and its TCRdb copy is limited to in-frame clones, with some not included. The sample is made up of over 250,000 clones, none counted only once. Researchers sorted pooled cutaneous lymph node cells on the basis of CD4, CD8alpha, NKG2D, NKG2ACE and other markers. The sequenced sample was CD4+ T cells sorted from a lymph node. These receptors all stem from a C3H/HeJ mouse with alopecia areata. The MHC haplotype of this mouse line is H2-k.

This clone appeared a few times. The gene symbols are mouse symbols. Read coverage stops 4 residues before the CDR3 terminus; the germline J gene supplies the remainder. The rearrangement uses TRBV13-3 and TRBJ2-3; 12 bases fit TRBD2. The CDR3 has 17 residues. Germline V gene data show CDR1 as NNHDY and CDR2 as SYVADS. J gave up 1 base and V 1 base, and 4 bases lay outside the gene matches. CDR3 in amino acids: CASSDRDWGVRAETLYF. The sequenced part of the CDR3 DNA is TGTGCCAGCAGTGATAGGGACTGGGGGGTGCGTGCAGAA.

As to this clone: The genes are named according to mouse. From the germline J gene comes the end of the CDR3, since the read stops 4 residues before it. This chain connects TRBV13-3 to TRBJ2-5, with D perhaps matching TRBD1 (6 bases). This CDR3 is built from 14 residues. The germline V gene encodes CDR1 NNHDY and CDR2 SYVADS. With 5 bases removed from V and 0 bases from J, the gap between germline ends came to 10 bases. CDR3 DNA, as far as it was read: TGTGCCAGCAGACACAGGGTTAACCAAGAC. It encodes CASRHRVNQD. The full-length CDR3 reads as CASRHRVNQDTQYF.

This clone was counted only a few times. Here the gene names and germline are mouse. The read gets to within 4 residues of the CDR3 end, and the germline J gene fills in the rest. The rearrangement links TRBV5 to TRBJ2-1; 8 bases align to TRBD1. The CDR3 runs 15 residues. From germline, CDR1 is LGHNA and CDR2 YNLKQL (reference sequence). V shed 2 bases and J 4 bases; nucleotides not matched to a gene: 4. The CDR3: CASSQTQGAYAEQFF. The CDR3 DNA, read in part, is TGTGCCAGCAGCCAAACTCAGGGGGCTTATGCT.

As to this clone: Mouse gene names and germline throughout. The CDR3 end falls 4 residues outside the read, so it is completed with the germline J gene. The sample holds other DNA sequences that translate to the same CDR3. V gene TRBV5 combines with J gene TRBJ1-2, with TRBD1 as a possible D gene (5 bases). V lost 1 base, J lost 0 bases, and 6 bases lay in between. CDR3 length equals 14 residues. The V gene's germline CDR1 is LGHNA and CDR2 YNLKQL (reference sequence). The CDR3 reads CASSQGQTNSDYTF. Partial CDR3 DNA: TGTGCCAGCAGCCAAGGACAGACAAACTCC.

This clone appeared a few times. These gene names are mouse names. Read sequence stops 4 residues before the CDR3 end, and the germline J gene provides the missing end. V and J are TRBV19 and TRBJ2-2; 11 nucleotides align to TRBD2. This CDR3 has 16 residues. V lost 5 bases to trimming and J lost 0 bases; unmatched junction nucleotides: 3. The germline V gene encodes CDR1 FNHDT and CDR2 SITEND (reference sequence). Here the CDR3 reads CASSDWGGPNTGQLYF. The CDR3 DNA, read in part, is TGTGCCAGCAGCGACTGGGGGGGTCCAAACACCGGG.

This clone was detected only a few times. The gene symbols are mouse symbols. The missing CDR3 end, 4 residues past where the read stops, is filled in from the germline J gene. The sample holds other DNA sequences that translate to the same CDR3. The rearrangement links TRBV13-3 to TRBJ2-5; 10 bases are a match to TRBD2. Looked up from germline, CDR1 is NNHDY and CDR2 is SYVADS. The CDR3 runs to 14 residues. CDR3 DNA (partial): TGTGCCAGCAGTGACACTGGGGGGGGAGAC. Protein: CASSDTGGGD. The CDR3 in full is CASSDTGGGDTQYF.

A word on this clone: Any gene name here is a mouse gene name. The CDR3 end lies 4 residues beyond the end of the read and is filled in from the germline J gene. This chain joins TRBV13-1 and TRBJ2-5; D is uncertain. V was cut by 3 bases and J by 0 bases, with 8 bases left in between. This CDR3 is built from 14 residues. CDR1 and CDR2 from the germline V gene are NSHNY and SYGAGN. CDR3: CASSGTNNQDTQYF. Partial CDR3 DNA: TGTGCCAGCAGTGGAACAAATAACCAAGAC.

This clone appeared many times. The genes are named according to mouse. Read data end 4 residues before the CDR3 end; the end is taken from the germline J gene. Other DNA sequences in the sample encode the same CDR3. The chain uses TRBV13-3 and TRBJ2-5; D is undetermined. The CDR3 consists of 13 residues. The germline CDR1 and CDR2 sequences are NNHDY and SYVADS. The ends were cut back, 2 bases at V and 0 bases at J, with 4 bases in the middle. The CDR3 protein is CASSDSNQDTQYF. The DNA read from the CDR3 is TGTGCCAGCAGTGACAGTAACCAAGAC.

There are a few counts of this clone. The genes and germline here are from mouse. The sequenced fragment ends 4 residues before the CDR3 boundary, so the rest is inferred from the germline J gene. The chain carries TRBV1 and TRBJ2-5, with 10 bases matching TRBD2. The CDR3 covers 15 residues. Unmatched junction bases numbered 5, after V lost 5 bases and J lost 3 bases. Per germline, CDR1 NSQYPW and CDR2 LRSPGD (reference sequence). The CDR3 protein is CTCSQTGGDQDTQYF. The part of the CDR3 DNA that was read is TGCACCTGCAGTCAAACTGGGGGGGATCAAGAC.

Worth noting for this clone: Gene names and germline refer to mouse. The observed sequence ends 4 residues before the CDR3 terminus, with the missing tail filled in from the germline J gene. The J gene is TRBJ2-5, the V gene TRBV13-1, with 9 bases fitting TRBD1. Per germline, CDR1 NSHNY and CDR2 SYGAGN. This CDR3 comprises 14 residues. The CDR3 DNA, read in part, is TGTGCCAGCAGACCGGGACAGGGCGGAGAC. This sequence encodes CASRPGQGGD. The whole CDR3 region reads CASRPGQGGDTQYF.

This clone was picked up a small number of times. The gene symbols are mouse symbols. The sequenced fragment ends 4 residues before the CDR3 boundary, so the rest is inferred from the germline J gene. The rearrangement links TRBV13-1 to TRBJ2-7; TRBD2 aligns across 7 bases. Per the germline V gene, CDR1 is NSHNY and CDR2 is SYGAGN. This CDR3 comprises 15 residues. Trimming cost V 0 bases and J 0 bases; bases outside gene matches: 3. The CDR3 here is CASSDAGLDSYEQYF. CDR3 DNA (partial): TGTGCCAGCAGTGATGCAGGACTGGACTCCTAT.

This clone has a handful of counts. Germline and genes: mouse. The CDR3 end falls 4 residues outside the read, so it is completed with the germline J gene. The chain is built from TRBV13-1 and TRBJ2-3; 12 bases are a match to TRBD2. Losses at the gene ends were 4 bases for V and 2 bases for J; bases not matched to a gene: 5. The CDR3 spans 16 residues. CDR1 NSHNY and CDR2 SYGAGN come from the germline V gene. CDR3 DNA (partial): TGTGCCAGCAGTCACCGGGACTGGGGGGTTGCAGAA. It translates to CASSHRDWGVAE. The CDR3, in full, reads CASSHRDWGVAETLYF.

This clone occurred a few times. Mouse names are used for the genes. The observed sequence ends 3 residues before the CDR3 terminus, with the missing tail filled in from the germline J gene. The rearrangement joins TRBV13-3 to TRBJ1-6, with 7 bases matching TRBD1. TRBJ1-6 is an ORF; its function is uncertain. V was clipped by 5 bases and J by 6 bases; unmatched bases: 2. CDR3 length equals 13 residues. Germline V gene sequence: CDR1 NNHDY, CDR2 SYVADS. The covered CDR3 bases are TGTGCCAGCAGGCACAGGGGTAATTCGCCC. As protein: CASRHRGNSP. The whole CDR3 sequence is CASRHRGNSPLYF.

This clone was counted between two and nine times. Germline and genes here are mouse. The read terminates 4 residues before the CDR3 end, so the remaining end is supplied by the germline J gene. J is TRBJ2-2 and V is TRBV13-2; D is undetermined. Trimming pared 0 bases from V and 0 bases from J, leaving 12 bases between. The CDR3 runs to 17 residues. The V gene's germline CDR1 is NNHNN and CDR2 SYGAGS (reference sequence). The CDR3: CASGDALDNANTGQLYF. The DNA read from the CDR3 is TGTGCCAGCGGTGATGCTCTCGACAATGCAAACACCGGG.

This clone has only a few counts. The genes and germline here are from mouse. The read ends 4 residues shy of where the CDR3 ends; the end is completed using the germline J gene. The rearrangement links TRBV13-1 to TRBJ1-2, with 11 bases identical to TRBD1. Germline values: CDR1 NSHNY, CDR2 SYGAGN. The length of the CDR3 is 16 residues. The CDR3 protein is CASSEPPGQGVSDYTF. CDR3 bases read: TGTGCCAGCAGTGAGCCTCCGGGACAGGGGGTATCC.

This clone was counted between two and nine times. Gene names are mouse gene names. With the read ending 4 residues before the CDR3 end, the germline J gene is used to fill in that end. Other nucleotide sequences from this sample produce the same CDR3. The V call is TRBV1, the J call TRBJ1-1; 7 bases are shared with TRBD1. The CDR3 covers 15 residues. In germline, CDR1 is NSQYPW, CDR2 LRSPGD (reference sequence). J was trimmed by 0 bases and V by 3 bases; bases with no gene match: 4. CDR3 residues: CTCSAPGTANTEVFF. CDR3 DNA, as far as it was read: TGCACCTGCAGTGCTCCCGGGACAGCAAACACA.

The sample holds a few counts of this clone. The gene symbols are mouse symbols. Partial CDR3 DNA: TGTGCCAGCAGTGAATCGGGACAAAACTCCTAT. Translated, it gives CASSESGQNSY. In full, the CDR3 reads CASSESGQNSYEQYF. The chain combines TRBV13-1 with TRBJ2-7; perhaps TRBD1 as D (6 bases). The read ends 4 residues early relative to the CDR3; the germline J gene fills the gap. The CDR3 length is 15 residues. Germline lookup yields CDR1 NSHNY and CDR2 SYGAGN. V dropped 2 bases and J dropped 0 bases, with 12 bases sitting between them.

This clone was detected ten times or more. The listed genes are named as in mouse. Read data end 4 residues before the CDR3 end; the end is taken from the germline J gene. The gene calls are TRBV17 and TRBJ2-7, with a possible D match to TRBD1 (5 bases). The V gene lost 0 bases and the J gene lost 3 bases, with 9 bases spanning the gap. The CDR3 is made up of 14 amino acids. From germline, CDR1 is MNHDT and CDR2 YYDKIL. Partial CDR3 DNA: TGTGCTAGCAGTAGAGATCGCAGGGACTAT. Translating it yields CASSRDRRDY. The full CDR3 sequence reads CASSRDRRDYEQYF.

Comments on this clone: Each gene name is a mouse one. The read falls 4 residues short of the CDR3 end, and the missing part is taken from the germline J gene. In the same sample, other DNA sequences code for this CDR3. The genes are TRBV13-1 and TRBJ2-2, with 10 positions matching TRBD1. The J segment lost 2 bases and the V segment lost 0 bases, leaving 1 base of the junction unmatched. CDR3 size: 16 residues. Germline lookup yields CDR1 NSHNY and CDR2 SYGAGN. The CDR3 spells CASSDGGQGNTGQLYF. The DNA read from the CDR3 is TGTGCCAGCAGTGATGGGGGACAGGGGAACACCGGG.

As concerns this clone: Here the gene names and germline are mouse. The sequence runs out 4 residues before the end of the CDR3; the remainder is reconstructed from the germline J gene. Other DNA sequences of this sample code for an identical CDR3. The chain recombines TRBV13-1 with TRBJ2-3; 9 nucleotides align to TRBD2. The CDR3 spans 16 residues. Per germline, CDR1 NSHNY and CDR2 SYGAGN. V lost 0 bases and J lost 0; bases outside the gene matches: 2. The covered CDR3 bases are TGTGCCAGCAGTGATGCTCTGGGGGGGAGTGCAGAA. This translates into CASSDALGGSAE. The entire CDR3 reads CASSDALGGSAETLYF.

This clone was found a few times. The gene names given are mouse names. The read ends 4 residues shy of where the CDR3 ends; the end is completed using the germline J gene. This chain connects TRBV19 to TRBJ2-1; no firm D call. Germline CDR1 is FNHDT and CDR2 is SITEND (reference sequence). The length of the CDR3 is 15 residues. Trimming removed 1 base from V and 1 base from J, with 9 bases in between. The CDR3 here is CASSITALNYAEQFF. The part of the CDR3 DNA that was read is TGTGCCAGCAGTATAACAGCCCTCAACTATGCT.

A note on this clone: Genes and germline are mouse. The CDR3 is cut off 4 residues early in the read; its end comes from the germline J gene. The chain links TRBV1 to TRBJ2-3; TRBD2 aligns across 8 bases. This CDR3 has 17 residues. J was trimmed by 3 bases and V by 0 bases; bases with no gene match: 8. Germline values: CDR1 NSQYPW, CDR2 LRSPGD (reference sequence). Partial CDR3 DNA: TGCACCTGCAGTGCAGATCCCTGGGGGGACGGGGCAGAA. Translating it yields CTCSADPWGDGAE. The whole CDR3 is CTCSADPWGDGAETLYF.